This TCR beta chain was sequenced in a study of graft-versus-host responses after intestinal transplantation. The CDR3 covers 14 residues. Trimming pared 5 bases from V and 0 bases from J, leaving 9 bases between. Germline CDR1 reads MNHEY; CDR2 reads SVGAGI. Profiled with immunoSEQ multiplex PCR; TCRdb holds only in-frame clones, not every one. Of approximately 100,000 clones listed, under 95% are singletons. Study-level findings and limits: After transplant, early declines in HvG clones were associated with peak levels of circulating GvH clones. Marrow from the recipient contained GvH clones, some of which had appeared first in ileum or blood.

The sample holds one count of this clone. The antigen is not known. This chain links TRBV6-5 with TRBJ2-3; D is unclear. The TCR sequence derives from a human donor who received an intestinal transplant. The source material was unstimulated CD8+ T cells sorted from spleen or lymph node cells, sampled before intestinal transplant. For the CDR3, the DNA is TGTGCCAGCAGTCGGGCCTCTAGCACAGATACGCAGTATTTT. Amino acid sequence: CASSRASSTDTQYF.